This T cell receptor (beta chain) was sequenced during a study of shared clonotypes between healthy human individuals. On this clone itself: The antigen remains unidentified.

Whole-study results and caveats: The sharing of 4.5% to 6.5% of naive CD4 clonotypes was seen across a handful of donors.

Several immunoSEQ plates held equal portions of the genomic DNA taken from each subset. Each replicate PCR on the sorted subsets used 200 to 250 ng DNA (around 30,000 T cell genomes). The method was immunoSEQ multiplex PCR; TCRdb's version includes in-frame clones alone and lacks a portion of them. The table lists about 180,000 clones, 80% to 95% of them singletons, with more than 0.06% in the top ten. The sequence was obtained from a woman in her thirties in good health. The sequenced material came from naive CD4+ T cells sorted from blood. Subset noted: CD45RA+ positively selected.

CDR3: CAITATGGYEQYF. CDR3 DNA: TGTGCCATCACCGCGACAGGGGGCTACGAGCAGTACTTC. The chain is built from TRBV10-3 and TRBJ2-7, with 9 bases aligning to TRBD1. The CDR3 is 13 amino acids. After removal of 7 bases from V and 3 bases from J, the junction contained 4 bases not matched to a gene. Germline V CDR1 and CDR2: ENHRY, SYGVKD.